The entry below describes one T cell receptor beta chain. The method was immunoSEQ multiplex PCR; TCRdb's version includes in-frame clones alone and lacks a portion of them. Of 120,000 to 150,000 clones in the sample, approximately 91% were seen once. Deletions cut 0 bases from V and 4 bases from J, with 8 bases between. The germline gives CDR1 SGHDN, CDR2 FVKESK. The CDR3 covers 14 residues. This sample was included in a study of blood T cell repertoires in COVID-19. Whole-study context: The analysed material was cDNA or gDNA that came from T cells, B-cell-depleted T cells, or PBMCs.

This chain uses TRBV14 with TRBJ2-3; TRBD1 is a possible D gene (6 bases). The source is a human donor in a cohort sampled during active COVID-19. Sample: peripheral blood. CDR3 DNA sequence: TGTGCCAGCAGCCAAGACCAGGGGCCAGATACGCAGTATTTT. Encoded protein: CASSQDQGPDTQYF.